The present entry profiles one T cell receptor beta chain with its context. This specimen comes from a study of blood T cell repertoires in COVID-19. About the study: The samples span acute and convalescent COVID-19 from the United States, Italy and Spain.

In Seattle, patients joined the study during active infection and were tracked longitudinally. Original analysis: Reference gene primer amplification gave estimated nucleated cell counts. The data were produced by immunoSEQ multiplex PCR, yet TCRdb's version contains in-frame clones alone and is incomplete. That table is the source of V, J and clone size, and D and trimming were worked out from the DNA. Counted here are 200,000 to 250,000 clones, 86% occurring once; the ten biggest clones make up roughly a tenth. The specimen was peripheral blood. This sequence originates from a woman in her forties or fifties with COVID-19, enrolled during active disease.

The CDR3: CSAGTLLSLDTEAFF. In nucleotides, the CDR3 is TGCAGCGCCGGGACTTTACTCAGCTTGGACACTGAAGCTTTCTTT. The chain recombines TRBV29-1 with TRBJ1-1; D might be TRBD1 (5 bases). Germline V gives CDR1 SQVTM, CDR2 ANQGSEA. V was trimmed by 7 bases and J by 3 bases, leaving 21 bases between them. The CDR3 is made up of 15 amino acids.